This T cell receptor beta chain originates from a study of OX40 agonist ivuxolimab in advanced cancers. TCRdb's table, derived via immunoSEQ multiplex PCR, lists solely in-frame clones and lacks some. Of about 23,000 clones in the sample, 77% were seen once. With 2 bases removed from V and 5 bases from J, the gap between germline ends came to 13 bases. The CDR3 has 14 residues. Germline V gives CDR1 SGDLS, CDR2 YYNGEE. V and J are TRBV9 and TRBJ2-5; D is ambiguous. The clonotype comes from an adult with an advanced solid tumor such as melanoma, head and neck, liver or kidney cancer. The specimen was CD4+ or CD8+ T cells sorted from blood, collected in a trial of the OX40 agonist ivuxolimab. In DNA form, the CDR3 reads TGTGCCAGCAGCGTCAACCCGTTGTACGAGACCCAGTACTTC. It yields the protein CASSVNPLYETQYF.